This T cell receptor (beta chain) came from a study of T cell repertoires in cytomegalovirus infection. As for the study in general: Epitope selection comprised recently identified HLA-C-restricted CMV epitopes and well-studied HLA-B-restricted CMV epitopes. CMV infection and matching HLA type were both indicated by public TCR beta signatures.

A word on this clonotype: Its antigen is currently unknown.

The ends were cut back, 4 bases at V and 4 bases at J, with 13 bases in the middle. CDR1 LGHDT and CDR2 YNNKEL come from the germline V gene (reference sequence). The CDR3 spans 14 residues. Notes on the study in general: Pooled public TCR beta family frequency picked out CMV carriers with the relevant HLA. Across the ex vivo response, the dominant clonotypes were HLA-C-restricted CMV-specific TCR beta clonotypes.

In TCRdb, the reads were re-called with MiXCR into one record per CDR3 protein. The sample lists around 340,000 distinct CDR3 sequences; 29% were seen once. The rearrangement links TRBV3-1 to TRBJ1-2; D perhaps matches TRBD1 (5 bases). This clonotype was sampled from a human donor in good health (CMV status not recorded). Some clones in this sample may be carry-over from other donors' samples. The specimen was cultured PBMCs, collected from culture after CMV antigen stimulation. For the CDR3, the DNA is TGTGCCAGCAGCCCGGGGGGAATCCGCTATGGCTACACCTTC. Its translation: CASSPGGIRYGYTF.